One sample yielded the 6 T cell receptor beta chains listed below, sequenced in a study of cytomegalovirus exposure and HLA in healthy donors. TCRdb's copy holds only in-frame clones and misses some; the assay was immunoSEQ multiplex PCR. This sample has roughly 190,000 clones, with about nine tenths found just once. Material for sequencing was PBMCs. All receptors come from a man aged 30-40 years in good health and CMV-seropositive.

This chain uses TRBV5-4 with TRBJ2-6; D is uncertain. V lost 0 bases and J 1 base, leaving 11 bases between the germline ends. CDR3 length: 17 amino acids. CDR1 SGHNT and CDR2 YYREEE come from the germline V gene (reference sequence). CDR3 protein: CASSLDPILSGANVLTF. Here the CDR3 DNA reads TGTGCCAGCAGCTTGGATCCGATTCTATCTGGGGCCAACGTCCTGACTTTC.

The chain recombines TRBV9 with TRBJ2-7; 8 bases match TRBD2. The length of the CDR3 is 16 residues. After removal of 3 bases from V and 2 bases from J, the junction contained 10 bases not matched to a gene. The germline CDR1 and CDR2 sequences are SGDLS and YYNGEE. CDR3 DNA sequence: TGTGCCAGCAGCGCCTCCCCCATAGCGGGACCCTACGAGCAGTACTTC. This sequence encodes CASSASPIAGPYEQYF.

J is TRBJ1-5 and V is TRBV5-1; a possible D gene is TRBD1 (5 bases). Germline-derived CDR1 and CDR2 are SGHRS and YFSETQ. V lost 4 bases and J lost 3, with 11 bases in between. This CDR3 has 14 amino acids. The CDR3 is CASSPSGSNQPQHF. The DNA for the CDR3 is TGCGCCAGCAGCCCTTCAGGGTCCAATCAGCCCCAGCATTTT.

This chain uses TRBV9 with TRBJ1-6; possibly TRBD1 for D (5 bases). V was trimmed by 0 bases and J by 7 bases, leaving 11 bases between them. This CDR3 has 15 residues. Germline assignment: CDR1 SGDLS and CDR2 YYNGEE. The CDR3 bases are TGTGCCAGCAGCGTAGGGGGGACGGTAAATTCACCCCTCCACTTT. Translation gives CASSVGGTVNSPLHF.

V is TRBV5-1 and J is TRBJ1-2; D is possibly TRBD1 (6 bases). V lost 3 bases and J lost 4, with 13 bases in between. The CDR3 spans 14 residues. CDR1 and CDR2 from the germline V gene are SGHRS and YFSETQ. CDR3 region: CASSSTGSGYGYTF. DNA for the CDR3: TGCGCCAGCAGCTCTACAGGGTCGGGCTATGGCTACACCTTC.

There are a few counts of this clone. The rearrangement uses TRBV19 and TRBJ1-5; D is perhaps TRBD1 (6 bases). This CDR3 has 17 amino acids. The V and J ends lost 3 bases and 5 bases respectively, with 20 bases between them. The germline V gene encodes CDR1 LNHDA and CDR2 SQIVND (reference sequence). CDR3 nucleotide sequence: TGTGCCAGTAGTATCGACCCCCAGGGGAGAGCGTATCAGCCCCAGCATTTT. Protein product: CASSIDPQGRAYQPQHF.